This T cell receptor (beta chain) was retrieved from a study of shared clonotypes between healthy human individuals. This table comes from immunoSEQ multiplex PCR, and its TCRdb copy is limited to in-frame clones, with some not included. The sample includes around 2,100,000 clones, approximately 95% of them seen just once. Naive-designated CD8 cells lacked CD45RO, were positively enriched for CCR7, and omitted terminally differentiated effector memory CD45RA+ cells. The ends lost 4 bases at V and 5 bases at J; junction bases unmatched: 8. From germline, CDR1 is GTSNPN and CDR2 SVGIG (reference sequence). The CDR3 is 14 residues long.

The clonotype originates from a man between 18 and 29 years old in good health. Source material: naive CD8+ T cells sorted from blood. The genes are TRBV30 and TRBJ1-1, with 9 nucleotides matching TRBD1. CDR3 DNA sequence: TGTGCCTGGAACCCCGGGACAGGGAATACTGAAGCTTTCTTT. Its protein product is CAWNPGTGNTEAFF.